The source of this TCR beta chain is a study of cytomegalovirus exposure and HLA in healthy donors. Study observations and caveats: The study flagged about 160 TCR beta chains as cytomegalovirus-associated. Among donors in an Asian-associated ancestry cluster, a later analysis reportedly found fewer N-insertions than the roughly 670-donor mean.

PCR primers comprised 60 Vbeta and 13 Jbeta primers. Profiled with immunoSEQ multiplex PCR; TCRdb holds only in-frame clones, not every one. The data contain 130,000 or so clones, roughly 78% of them singletons. These donors, healthy bone marrow donors, were studied. Donors counted as nominally healthy when sampled, yet unrecorded immune exposures were likely. Comments on this clone: Antigen: not known.

Sequencing input: PBMCs. This TCR was sampled from a man aged 18 to 29 in good health and CMV-seropositive.

The CDR3 loop reads CASSQDRGAGGNEQFF. DNA of the CDR3: TGCGCCAGCAGCCAAGATCGAGGGGCAGGGGGGAATGAGCAGTTCTTC. This chain connects TRBV4-1 to TRBJ2-1; D might be TRBD1 (7 bases). The CDR3 totals 16 residues. Trimming pared 0 bases from V and 7 bases from J, leaving 16 bases between. CDR1 and CDR2 (germline): MGHRA, YSYEKL.